This T cell receptor beta chain was identified in a study of blood T cell repertoires in COVID-19 (TCRdb year 2020). As for the study more broadly: Collaborator samples came from the United States, Italy and Spain and covered acute and convalescent phases of COVID-19. The prospective study material was composed of cDNA or gDNA derived from T cells, B-cell-depleted T cells, or PBMCs. Subjects who had been exposed to COVID-19, were actively infected with it, or had recovered from it provided the deeply sampled blood TCRbeta repertoires that made up the dataset. The repertoires were released in a freely available public database intended as a resource for research on the immune response to SARS-CoV-2. Samples came from the ongoing ImmuneRACE study (first 160 participants) plus 1,254 subjects from 6 global collaborators. Sample metadata almost always included a de-identified subject ID, COVID-19 status, age in years and sex. Where available, HLA class I and class II types were obtained from metadata supplied by the sample provider rather than from assay-based typing.

Note on this clone: Its antigen remains unidentified. The sample holds no much larger clone one base away, and base qualities are not on file.

Whole blood was collected in K2EDTA tubes by collaborating institutions according to the institutions' own protocols. For TCRbeta analysis, collaborators shipped samples as frozen whole blood, isolated PBMCs, or DNA extracted from either of those sample types. General findings and caveats noted by the study authors: How much clinical and demographic metadata was included differed by source and by participant, and the metadata was provided uncurated.

Including cysteine and phenylalanine, the CDR3 has 18 amino acids. Left in the record is the CDR3 DNA by itself, 54 bases read in frame from the first base. V lost 1 base and J lost 0 bases; the stretch between them is 15 bases long. According to the germline V gene, CDR1 reads LGHNA and CDR2 reads YSLEER. The immunoSEQ Assay, a bias-controlled multiplex PCR, was used to amplify TCRbeta CDR3 regions from genomic DNA. The study's own analysis went as follows. The number of nucleated cells in each sample was estimated from the amplification of reference gene primers within the assay. To quantify the absolute abundance of each unique TCRbeta CDR3 rearrangement, sequence reads were collapsed and filtered. For each sample, productive Simpson clonality was calculated as the square root of Simpson's diversity index across productive rearrangements. As stored in TCRdb, this immuneACCESS dataset retains in-frame rearrangements with V and J assigned. A fraction of the clones does not appear; measured against another copy, unresolved V genes explain less than half of the discrepancy, and the remainder lacks a known reason. V and J calls and clone size are those listed in that table; D and trimming were worked out from the DNA. Counted in this sample were about 76,000 clones; around 86% of them appeared once. 29% of the sample rests with the top ten.

The sample taken for sequencing was peripheral blood. The chain joins TRBV4-3 to TRBJ1-4, with no confident D gene call. This TCR came from a woman of 80 years or more with active or convalescent COVID-19. The CDR3 reads as follows: CASSQGAGGFSTNEKLFF. The nucleotides read TGCGCCAGCAGCCAAGGAGCGGGAGGCTTCTCAACTAATGAAAAACTGTTTTTT.